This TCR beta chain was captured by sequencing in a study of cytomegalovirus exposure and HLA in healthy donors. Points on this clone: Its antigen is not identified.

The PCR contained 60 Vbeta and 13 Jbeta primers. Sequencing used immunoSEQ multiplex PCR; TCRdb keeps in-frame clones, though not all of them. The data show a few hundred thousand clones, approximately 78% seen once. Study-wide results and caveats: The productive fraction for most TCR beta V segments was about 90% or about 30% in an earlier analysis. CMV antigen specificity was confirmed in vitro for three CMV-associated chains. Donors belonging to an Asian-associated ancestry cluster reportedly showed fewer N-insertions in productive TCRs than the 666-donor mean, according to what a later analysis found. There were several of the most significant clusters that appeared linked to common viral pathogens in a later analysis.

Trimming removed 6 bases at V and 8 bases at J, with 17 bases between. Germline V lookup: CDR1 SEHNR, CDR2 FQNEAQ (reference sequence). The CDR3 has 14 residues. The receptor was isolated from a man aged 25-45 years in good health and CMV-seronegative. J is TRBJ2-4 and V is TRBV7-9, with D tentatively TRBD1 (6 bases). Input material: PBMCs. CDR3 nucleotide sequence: TGTGCCAGCAGTAGGGTACGCGAGGGGGACATTCAGTACTTC. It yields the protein CASSRVREGDIQYF.